These 2 T cell receptor beta chains share one sample of origin, sequenced in a study of T cell repertoires in cytomegalovirus infection. Their antigens are not known. Each CDR3 protein gets one entry after TCRdb re-called the reads with MiXCR. The repertoire holds hundreds of thousands of distinct CDR3 sequences, with about 27% as singletons. The sequenced sample was cultured PBMCs, obtained from culture after CMV antigen stimulation. The receptors originated from a human donor in good health (CMV status not recorded). Some clones in this sample may be carry-over from other donors' samples.

The rearrangement uses TRBV7-8 and TRBJ1-5; unclear D gene. Between the trimmed V and J ends, which lost 2 bases and 3 bases, there was a span of 8 bases. Germline V CDR1 and CDR2: SGHVS, FQNEAQ. The CDR3 is made up of 14 amino acids. The CDR3 is CASSLTADNQPQHF. The CDR3 region has the DNA TGTGCCAGCAGCTTAACTGCAGACAATCAGCCCCAGCATTTT.

The CDR3 spells CASSLPAGGPVYEQYF. CDR3 bases: TGTGCCAGCAGTTTGCCAGCGGGAGGGCCAGTCTACGAGCAGTACTTC. The chain combines TRBV28 with TRBJ2-7; 10 positions match TRBD2. After removal of 3 bases from V and 3 bases from J, the junction contained 8 bases not matched to a gene. Germline-derived CDR1 and CDR2 are MDHEN and SYDVKM. The CDR3 covers 16 residues.